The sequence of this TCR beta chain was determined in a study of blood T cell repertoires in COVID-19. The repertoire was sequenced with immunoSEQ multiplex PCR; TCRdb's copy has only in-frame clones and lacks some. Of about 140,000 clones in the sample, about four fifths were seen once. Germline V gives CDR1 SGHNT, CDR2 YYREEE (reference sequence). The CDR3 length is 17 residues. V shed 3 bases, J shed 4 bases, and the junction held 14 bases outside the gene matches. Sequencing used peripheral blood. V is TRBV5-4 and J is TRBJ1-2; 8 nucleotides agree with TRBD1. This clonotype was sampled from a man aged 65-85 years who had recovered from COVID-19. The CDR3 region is CASSSTGTGRVAYGYTF. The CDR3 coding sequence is TGTGCCAGCAGCTCAACCGGGACAGGCCGTGTCGCCTATGGCTACACCTTC.